Detailed here is one TCR beta chain. This record comes from a study of blood T cell repertoires in COVID-19. Clones were sequenced by immunoSEQ multiplex PCR, and TCRdb holds only the in-frame ones, with some missing. Of 90,000 to 95,000 clones in the sample, almost 90% are singletons; the top ten hold roughly 8.3%. The CDR3 has 15 residues. Germline assignment: CDR1 MDHEN and CDR2 SYDVKM. Trimming took 6 bases from V and 8 from J; bases not matched to a gene: 11. The receptor was isolated from an older woman with acute or convalescent COVID-19. The sequencing input was peripheral blood. The chain uses TRBV28 and TRBJ2-1; 9 bases agree with TRBD2. CDR3 nucleotide sequence: TGTGCCAGCAGCTTAGCGGGAGTTATTGTCGATGAGCAGTTCTTC. Amino acid sequence: CASSLAGVIVDEQFF.